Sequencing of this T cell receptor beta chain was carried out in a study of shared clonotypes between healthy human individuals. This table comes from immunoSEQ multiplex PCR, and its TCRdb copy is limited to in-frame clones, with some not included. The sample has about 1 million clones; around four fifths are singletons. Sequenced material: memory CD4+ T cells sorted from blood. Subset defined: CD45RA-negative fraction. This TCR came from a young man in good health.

For the CDR3, the DNA is TGTGCCAGCAACCCCCGGGGGGACTCCTATAATTCACCCCTCCACTTT. This encodes CASNPRGDSYNSPLHF. The rearrangement links TRBV11-2 to TRBJ1-6; tentative D call: TRBD1 (5 bases). CDR3 length: 16 residues. From germline, CDR1 is SGHAT and CDR2 FQNNGV. Trimming cost V 7 bases and J 0 bases, with 13 bases left between them.